This section outlines one T cell receptor (beta chain) sequence together with its context. V trimming: 1 base; J trimming: 8 bases; junction bases outside the gene matches: 7. The CDR3 spans 15 residues. Germline values: CDR1 SGHTA, CDR2 FQGTGA. In the study's own analysis: Reference gene primers were amplified, and this amplification served to estimate nucleated cell counts. The repertoire was sequenced with immunoSEQ multiplex PCR; TCRdb's copy has only in-frame clones and lacks some. The V and J calls and the clone size are those of that table, but D and trimming were determined from the DNA. The table shows 400,000 or so clones, with roughly 89% occurring only once. This sample is part of a study of blood T cell repertoires in COVID-19. The Seattle site enrolled patients during active infection and followed them longitudinally.

The origin of this receptor is a young man with COVID-19, enrolled during active disease. Sequences were obtained from peripheral blood. The gene calls are TRBV7-3 and TRBJ2-1, with 8 nucleotides matching TRBD2. The CDR3 spells CASSLMVGRAYEQFF. As DNA, the CDR3 is TGTGCCAGCAGCTTAATGGTCGGGAGGGCCTATGAGCAGTTCTTC.